Shown below are 29 T cell receptor beta chains from a single sample sequenced in a study of response to subunit inactivated influenza vaccine. TCRdb recomputed calls from the RT-PCR reads with MiXCR, one row per CDR3 protein. Here the sample spans over 800,000 distinct CDR3 sequences, less than 25% being singletons. The input for sequencing was PBMCs from blood, taken roughly 5 days after vaccination. The receptors derive from a man aged 45-65 years who received an inactivated influenza vaccine.

This clonotype was observed many times. V is TRBV29-1 and J is TRBJ2-5, with TRBD2 as a possible D gene (6 bases). Per germline, CDR1 SQVTM and CDR2 ANQGSEA. The CDR3 contains 11 residues. V gave up 6 bases and J gave up 3 bases, with 8 bases separating them. The CDR3 spells CSVRTKETQYF. The CDR3 DNA is TGCAGCGTGCGGACTAAAGAGACCCAGTACTTC.

The genes are TRBV25-1 and TRBJ2-5, with a tentative D call TRBD2 (6 bases). The CDR3 has 16 amino acids. The ends were cut back, 2 bases at V and 4 bases at J, with 17 bases in the middle. Germline CDR1 MGHDK, CDR2 SYGVNS. The CDR3 sequence: CASSERGAGSAETQYF. The CDR3 nucleotides are TGTGCCAGCAGTGAACGGGGCGCGGGGTCGGCAGAGACCCAGTACTTC.

In this sample, this clonotype turned up a few times. CDR3 region: CASRPGGRADQPQHF. CDR3 sequence (DNA): TGTGCCAGCAGACCGGGCGGCAGGGCGGATCAGCCCCAGCATTTT. The chain couples TRBV28 to TRBJ1-5; the D gene is possibly TRBD1 (5 bases). The V end was cut by 6 bases, the J end by 5 bases, with 17 bases between. Germline V gene sequence: CDR1 MDHEN, CDR2 SYDVKM. The CDR3 has 15 residues.

This chain joins TRBV12-3 or TRBV12-4 and TRBJ2-7; 7 positions match TRBD2. With 6 bases clipped from V and 3 bases from J, the junction kept 14 bases outside the gene matches. CDR3 length: 16 amino acids. DNA for the CDR3: TGTGCCAGCAGCCCCTTAGCTGTGGGAGGGTTCTACGAGCAGTACTTC. Residues: CASSPLAVGGFYEQYF.

This clonotype was counted ten times or more. CDR3: CASSWTSGRAGETQYF. DNA for the CDR3: TGTGCCAGCAGCTGGACTAGCGGGAGGGCTGGGGAGACCCAGTACTTC. The chain combines TRBV7-2 with TRBJ2-5; 15 bases agree with TRBD2. The CDR3 has 16 residues. Germline assignment: CDR1 SGHTA and CDR2 FQGNSA. V shed 4 bases, J shed 5 bases, and the junction held 5 bases outside the gene matches.

This clonotype was detected only a few times. The chain has TRBV6-1 and TRBJ2-7; D could derive from TRBD1 or TRBD2 (5 bases each). The CDR3 totals 14 residues. V lost 6 bases and J lost 6, with 18 bases in between. Per germline, CDR1 MNHNS and CDR2 SASEGT. DNA of the CDR3: TGTGCCAGCAGACCAACCCCCGGGGCAGCCGAGCAGTACTTC. Its protein is CASRPTPGAAEQYF.

Only a few counts were recorded for this clonotype. The J gene is TRBJ1-2, the V gene TRBV14; the D gene is possibly TRBD1 (5 bases). V gave up 0 bases and J gave up 3 bases, with 11 bases separating them. Germline-derived CDR1 and CDR2 are SGHDN and FVKESK. The CDR3 runs 15 residues. The CDR3 coding sequence is TGTGCCAGCAGCCAAGATTCAGACAGCTACTATGGCTACACCTTC. Translating gives CASSQDSDSYYGYTF. Drawing the rest from reference TRBV14 and TRBJ1-2, the complete variable domain is EAGVTQFPSHSVIEKGQTVTLRCDPISGHDNLYWYRRVMGKEIKFLLHFVKESKQDESGMPNNRFLAERTGGTYSTLKVQPAELEDSGVYFCASSQDSDSYYGYTFGSGTRLTVV.

This clonotype has ten or more counts. The chain carries TRBV20-1 and TRBJ2-5, with 10 bases identical to TRBD1. This CDR3 is 15 amino acids long. The V and J ends lost 2 bases and 4 bases, in that order; junction bases with no gene match: 7. Looked up from germline, CDR1 is DFQATT and CDR2 is SNEGSKA (reference sequence). The CDR3 region has the DNA TGCAGTGCTAGATCGGGGACAGGGGATAGAGAGACCCAGTACTTC. This codes for CSARSGTGDRETQYF.

This clonotype was counted between two and nine times. The rearrangement links TRBV7-9 to TRBJ2-5, with D tentatively TRBD1 (5 bases). Trimming pared 5 bases from V and 2 bases from J, leaving 9 bases between. CDR3 size: 13 residues. Germline V lookup: CDR1 SEHNR, CDR2 FQNEAQ (reference sequence). The CDR3 DNA sequence: TGTGCCAGCAGCGTTTCAGGGCAAGAGACCCAGTACTTC. As protein: CASSVSGQETQYF.

The chain recombines TRBV5-1 with TRBJ2-7; 9 positions match TRBD1. From germline, CDR1 is SGHRS and CDR2 YFSETQ. CDR3 length: 15 residues. V lost 0 bases and J lost 4; bases outside the gene matches: 5. CDR3 amino acids: CASSLGGTGKYEQYF. The CDR3 bases are TGCGCCAGCAGCTTGGGTGGGACAGGGAAATACGAGCAGTACTTC. Full variable domain (outside the CDR3, taken from reference TRBV5-1 and TRBJ2-7): KAGVTQTPRYLIKTRGQQVTLSCSPISGHRSVSWYQQTPGQGLQFLFEYFSETQRNKGNFPGRFSGRQFSNSRSEMNVSTLELGDSALYLCASSLGGTGKYEQYFGPGTRLTVT.

This sequence joins TRBV12-3 or TRBV12-4 and TRBJ2-7; 7 bases are shared with TRBD1. The CDR3 consists of 13 residues. The ends lost 5 bases at V and 6 bases at J; junction bases unmatched: 7. This CDR3 reads CASSRQGWREQYF. As DNA, the CDR3 is TGTGCCAGCAGTCGACAGGGATGGCGCGAGCAGTACTTC.

The chain combines TRBV4-3 with TRBJ2-7, with D perhaps matching TRBD1 (6 bases). There are 17 residues in the CDR3. Germline V gene lookup returns CDR1 LGHNA and CDR2 YSLEER. V was shortened by 3 bases and J by 4 bases, with 22 bases between the two germline ends. The CDR3 bases are TGCGCCAGCAGCCACACTTGGGACATGGGAACCCAATACGAGCAGTACTTC. Protein sequence: CASSHTWDMGTQYEQYF.

The rearrangement joins TRBV12-3 or TRBV12-4 to TRBJ2-1; 9 nucleotides agree with TRBD2. After removal of 6 bases from V and 6 bases from J, the junction contained 9 bases not matched to a gene. CDR3 length equals 15 residues. As DNA, the CDR3 is TGTGCCAGCAGGGTGACTAGCGGAACCTTCAATGAGCAGTTCTTC. Its translation is CASRVTSGTFNEQFF.

This clonotype has only a few counts. The chain joins TRBV5-1 to TRBJ2-7, with 8 bases lining up with TRBD1. The V segment lost 4 bases and the J segment 5 bases; nucleotides outside the gene matches: 11. CDR3 length: 15 residues. Germline V lookup: CDR1 SGHRS, CDR2 YFSETQ. CDR3 coding DNA: TGCGCCAGCAGCCAAGGACAGGGTATGTTCCACGAGCAGTACTTC. This gives the protein CASSQGQGMFHEQYF. Full variable domain (missing parts from reference TRBV5-1 and TRBJ2-7): KAGVTQTPRYLIKTRGQQVTLSCSPISGHRSVSWYQQTPGQGLQFLFEYFSETQRNKGNFPGRFSGRQFSNSRSEMNVSTLELGDSALYLCASSQGQGMFHEQYFGPGTRLTVT.

This clonotype was seen a handful of times. The genes are TRBV6-5 and TRBJ1-1, with 7 bases aligning to TRBD1. Germline CDR1 reads MNHEY; CDR2 reads SVGAGI. Trimming at V came to 4 bases and at J to 5 bases, leaving 4 bases not matched to a gene. The CDR3 has 13 residues. CDR3 amino acids: CASSSQGWTEAFF. The CDR3 bases are TGTGCCAGCAGTTCACAGGGGTGGACTGAAGCTTTCTTT.

This clonotype has only a few counts. V gene TRBV7-4 combines with J gene TRBJ1-5, with D perhaps matching TRBD1 (5 bases). Trimming left V 1 base short and J 1 base short, with 14 bases between. The V gene's germline CDR1 is SGHVT and CDR2 SQSDAQ. The CDR3 length is 17 residues. The CDR3 DNA follows: TGTGCCAGCAGCTTAGTAGTGTGGGGGTGCAGCAATCAGCCCCAGCATTTT. This translates into CASSLVVWGCSNQPQHF.

The V gene is TRBV29-1, the J gene TRBJ2-1; D is uncertain. Trimming left V 3 bases short and J 10 bases short, with 13 bases between. The CDR3 runs to 12 residues. Germline values: CDR1 SQVTM, CDR2 ANQGSEA. CDR3 residues: CSVDALRSEQFF. In DNA form, the CDR3 reads TGCAGCGTTGACGCTCTCCGCAGCGAGCAGTTCTTC.

The chain has TRBV7-6 and TRBJ2-5; TRBD2 agrees at 11 bases. Germline CDR1 is SGHVS and CDR2 is FNYEAQ. V trimming: 4 bases; J trimming: 4 bases; junction bases outside the gene matches: 11. The CDR3 runs 17 residues. The CDR3 protein is CASSSLAGGMVGETQYF. The CDR3, as DNA: TGTGCCAGCAGCTCGCTAGCGGGAGGAATGGTTGGAGAGACCCAGTACTTC.

The rearrangement links TRBV11-2 to TRBJ2-4; D not certain. Per germline, CDR1 SGHAT and CDR2 FQNNGV. V was shortened by 5 bases and J by 0 bases, with 20 bases between the two germline ends. The CDR3 runs 18 residues. CDR3 sequence: CASSQGTRGVLAKNIQYF. In nucleotides, the CDR3 is TGTGCCAGCAGCCAAGGAACAAGAGGAGTTCTAGCCAAAAACATTCAGTACTTC.

This chain connects TRBV6-2 or TRBV6-3 to TRBJ2-3, with D possibly TRBD1 on 6 matching bases. The ends were cut back, 7 bases at V and 4 bases at J, with 18 bases in the middle. The germline V gene has CDR1 MNHEY and CDR2 SVGEGT. The CDR3 covers 15 residues. Here the CDR3 reads CASTPGDRVSDTQYF. The DNA for the CDR3 is TGTGCCAGCACTCCAGGGGATCGAGTTTCAGATACGCAGTATTTT.

V is TRBV7-6 and J is TRBJ2-1, with D perhaps TRBD2 (5 bases). The germline V gene has CDR1 SGHVS and CDR2 FNYEAQ. This CDR3 has 16 amino acids. V lost 2 bases and J lost 2, with 13 bases in between. Here the CDR3 DNA reads TGTGCCAGCAGCTTAAGGCGAGTAGCGACCTACAATGAGCAGTTCTTC. Amino acids: CASSLRRVATYNEQFF.

The chain employs TRBV28 and TRBJ2-1, with a weak D call TRBD2 (5 bases). The V gene lost 2 bases and the J gene lost 10 bases, with 18 bases spanning the gap. The germline V gene encodes CDR1 MDHEN and CDR2 SYDVKM. The CDR3 is 15 residues long. The CDR3 sequence: CASSLSQRILGEQFF. In DNA form, the CDR3 reads TGTGCCAGCAGTTTAAGTCAGCGGATCCTTGGCGAGCAGTTCTTC.

V gene TRBV15 combines with J gene TRBJ1-3, with D perhaps matching TRBD1 (5 bases). The CDR3 extends over 12 amino acids. V lost 8 bases to trimming and J lost 3 bases, with 8 bases between them. From germline, CDR1 is LNHNV and CDR2 YYDKDF (reference sequence). The CDR3 spells CATRGDGNTIYF. The CDR3 DNA reads as TGTGCCACCCGAGGGGATGGAAACACCATATATTTT.

This clonotype came up a few times. The V gene is TRBV12-3 or TRBV12-4, the J gene TRBJ1-1; D ambiguous. V gave up 5 bases and J gave up 4 bases, with 11 bases separating them. This CDR3 comprises 13 residues. The CDR3 sequence is CASSLGRITEAFF. The DNA for the CDR3 is TGTGCCAGCAGTCTCGGACGGATCACTGAAGCTTTCTTT.

The CDR3 DNA reads as TGCAGCGTTGCGGACATGGTTTCTGGCTACACCTTC. Translating it yields CSVADMVSGYTF. The chain is built from TRBV29-1 and TRBJ1-2, with D perhaps TRBD1 (5 bases). V was pared by 4 bases and J by 7 bases, with 13 bases between. Looked up from germline, CDR1 is SQVTM and CDR2 is ANQGSEA. CDR3 size: 12 residues.

This clonotype was observed many times. The genes are TRBV3-1 and TRBJ2-5; 8 bases agree with TRBD2. J lost 5 bases, V lost 4 bases, and 15 bases had no gene match. The CDR3 is made up of 17 amino acids. Germline V gene sequence: CDR1 LGHDT, CDR2 YNNKEL (reference sequence). CDR3 protein: CASSPRSIAGIGETQYF. The CDR3 coding sequence is TGTGCCAGCAGCCCCCGAAGTATAGCGGGGATCGGGGAGACCCAGTACTTC.

This clonotype was seen a few times. The chain couples TRBV5-5 to TRBJ1-1; D might be TRBD1 (6 bases). The CDR3 loop spans 15 amino acids. Per the germline V gene, CDR1 is SGHKS and CDR2 is YYEKEE (reference sequence). V was clipped by 0 bases and J by 1 base, with 10 bases between them. CDR3 coding DNA: TGTGCCAGCAGCTTGGAATTACAGGGGAACACTGAAGCTTTCTTT. The encoded protein is CASSLELQGNTEAFF.

The CDR3 nucleotides are TGCAGAGCGGGACAGACGAACACTGAAGCTTTCTTT. It specifies CRAGQTNTEAFF. This chain joins TRBV20-1 and TRBJ1-1; 7 bases map to TRBD1. The CDR3 loop spans 12 amino acids. Germline V gene sequence: CDR1 DFQATT, CDR2 SNEGSKA (reference sequence).

The chain has TRBV7-9 and TRBJ2-7, with 10 bases fitting TRBD1. Germline CDR1 reads SEHNR; CDR2 reads FQNEAQ (reference sequence). V trimming: 5 bases; J trimming: 7 bases; junction bases outside the gene matches: 14. The CDR3 length is 16 residues. The CDR3 coding sequence is TGTGCCAGCAGCCCTACCACCGGGACAGGGGTCCTGGAGCAGTACTTC. Amino acid sequence: CASSPTTGTGVLEQYF.